This T cell receptor (beta chain) is from a study of blood T cell repertoires in COVID-19. Across the study: Whether acute or convalescent, the COVID-19 samples came from the United States, Italy and Spain. T cells, B-cell-depleted T cells, or PBMCs supplied cDNA or gDNA.

Repertoires were generated with immunoSEQ multiplex PCR, while TCRdb's copy carries only in-frame clones and drops some. The repertoire holds 35,000 to 50,000 clones, with 75% to 90% as singletons. This receptor was identified in a man aged 60 to 75 with acute or convalescent COVID-19. The sequencing input was peripheral blood.

The CDR3 DNA sequence: TGTGCCAGCAGCCTTGCGCCCCTAGCGGGAGTCAATGAGCAGTTCTTC. This sequence encodes CASSLAPLAGVNEQFF. V gene TRBV5-4 combines with J gene TRBJ2-1; 10 bases match TRBD2. Per the germline V gene, CDR1 is SGHNT and CDR2 is YYREEE (reference sequence). This CDR3 is 16 amino acids long. J lost 6 bases, V lost 4 bases, and 10 bases had no gene match.